A selection of T cell receptor beta chains follows, all from one sample in a study of cytomegalovirus exposure and HLA in healthy donors. Profiled with immunoSEQ multiplex PCR; TCRdb holds only in-frame clones, not every one. This table holds more than 50,000 clones, around 86% found once. Sequenced material: PBMCs. The source is a female donor in good health and CMV-seronegative. The conserved cysteine and the conserved F or W are not part of the CDR3 here. A D gene is named only where the DNA matches it firmly.

J gene,D gene,V gene,CDR3 protein
TRBJ1-4,TRBD1,TRBV28,ASSLKDRVREKLF
TRBJ2-5,.,TRBV2,ASSPMGAQETQY
TRBJ1-4,.,TRBV4-1,ASSQFAREKLF
TRBJ1-5,TRBD1,TRBV7-9,ASSSDRVRNQPQH
TRBJ2-1,TRBD2,TRBV5-4,ASSLVKRERDDEQF
TRBJ1-6,TRBD1,TRBV19,ASSPPGQETSPLH
TRBJ1-3,TRBD1,TRBV10-2,ASLRDRGREGNTIY
TRBJ2-1,TRBD2,TRBV18,ASSPRQAGGPNEQF
TRBJ2-5,.,TRBV19,ASSTQGWGETQY
TRBJ2-1,TRBD1,TRBV9,ASSATHTGTGGYNEQF
TRBJ2-1,.,TRBV6-5,ASTQGAEQF
TRBJ1-1,.,TRBV6-5,ASSYSPGHNTEAF
TRBJ1-3,TRBD1,TRBV19,ASGQGVRGNTIY
TRBJ2-7,.,TRBV28,ASSLPAIDEQY
TRBJ2-2,.,TRBV5-1,ASSLQGGEVGELF
TRBJ1-1,.,TRBV5-6,ASRKQGNTEAF
TRBJ2-7,.,TRBV6-5,ASSYGALSSYEQY
TRBJ1-1,.,TRBV19,ASTGLTEAF
TRBJ2-2,TRBD2,TRBV4-1,ASSQKALAGGLTGELF
TRBJ2-7,.,TRBV13,ASSFPSSYEQY
TRBJ2-5,TRBD2,TRBV9,ASSVGTSGRRETQY
TRBJ2-5,TRBD1,TRBV2,ASRGDRKQETQY
TRBJ1-4,TRBD1,TRBV2,ASSQGIEKLF
TRBJ2-2,.,TRBV9,ASSPFSGGSTGELF
TRBJ1-1,TRBD1,TRBV7-3,ASSLTTGSTEAF
TRBJ2-3,.,TRBV7-6,ASSLAGGADTQY
TRBJ2-7,TRBD1,TRBV10-3,AISPGGNYEQY
TRBJ1-5,TRBD1,TRBV6-1,ASTRQGTGQPQH
TRBJ2-7,TRBD1,TRBV6-1,ASSERPGTGYYEQY
TRBJ1-4,TRBD1,TRBV2,ASRDNRGQNEKLF
TRBJ2-1,TRBD2,TRBV4-2,ASSSRTSGNNEQF
TRBJ2-7,TRBD1,TRBV7-6,ASSLGQGAYEQY
TRBJ1-1,TRBD1,TRBV18,ASSGGRGQANTEAF
.,TRBD2,TRBV7-2,ASSLPGLANEQY
TRBJ2-1,.,TRBV27,ASSLERPAASSYNEQF
TRBJ2-5,.,TRBV25-1,ASSEFRAGGETQY
TRBJ2-2,.,TRBV2,ASSEQAGFWELF
TRBJ1-1,.,TRBV5-1,ASSLAGGYTEAF
TRBJ2-3,.,TRBV18,ASSPPDSPTSTDTQY
TRBJ1-6,TRBD1,TRBV7-2,ASSVQGTHYNSPLH
TRBJ2-3,TRBD1,TRBV5-1,ASSLAPRDRTSTDTQY
TRBJ2-7,.,TRBV21-1,ASSKRGTGISGVYEQY
TRBJ1-3,.,TRBV9,ASSDTGYSGNTIY
TRBJ2-7,.,TRBV30,AWSRGMLYEQY
TRBJ2-7,.,TRBV7-8,ASRRVAAAYEQY
TRBJ2-5,.,TRBV18,ASSPGQGGGVGQETQY
TRBJ2-3,TRBD2,TRBV2,ASKRDGTDTQY
TRBJ2-1,TRBD2,TRBV7-3,ASSLAAGGPNEQF
TRBJ1-2,.,TRBV30,AWSVGRGTNYGYT
TRBJ1-2,.,TRBV6-5,ASSQTPYYGYT
TRBJ2-5,TRBD1,TRBV5-1,ASSLQGAGETQY
TRBJ1-5,.,TRBV19,ASSPQGRSNQPQH
TRBJ2-3,.,TRBV5-4,ASSLTPGTQY